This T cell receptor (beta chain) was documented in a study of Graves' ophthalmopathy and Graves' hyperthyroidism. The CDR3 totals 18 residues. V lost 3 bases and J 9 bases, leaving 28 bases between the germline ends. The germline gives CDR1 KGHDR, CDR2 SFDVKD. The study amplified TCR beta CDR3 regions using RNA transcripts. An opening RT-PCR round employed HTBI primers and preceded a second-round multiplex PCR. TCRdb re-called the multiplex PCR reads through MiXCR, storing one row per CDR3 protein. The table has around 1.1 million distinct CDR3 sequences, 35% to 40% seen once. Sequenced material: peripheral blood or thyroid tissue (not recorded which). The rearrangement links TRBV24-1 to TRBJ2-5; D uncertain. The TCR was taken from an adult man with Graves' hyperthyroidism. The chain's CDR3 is CATSDPHGRSQDLEAQYF. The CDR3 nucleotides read TGTGCCACCAGTGATCCCCACGGACGGAGCCAAGATCTGGAAGCCCAGTACTTC.